This T cell receptor beta chain was identified in a study of blood T cell repertoires in COVID-19. Whole-study context: Sites across the United States, Italy and Spain contributed samples from acute and convalescent COVID-19.

TCRdb keeps only in-frame clones here, not all; method: immunoSEQ multiplex PCR. This sample yields roughly 250,000 clones, of which about nine tenths are seen a single time; just over 7% belongs to the top ten. Trimming cost V 0 bases and J 2 bases, with 9 bases left between them. Germline-derived CDR1 and CDR2 are MNHEY and SVGAGI. CDR3 length: 15 residues. This TCR derives from a man between 60 and 75 years old who had recovered from COVID-19. Specimen: peripheral blood. This chain joins TRBV6-5 and TRBJ2-3; D gene uncertain. CDR3: CASSYSTPITDTQYF. CDR3 sequence (DNA): TGTGCCAGCAGTTACTCGACACCGATCACAGATACGCAGTATTTT.